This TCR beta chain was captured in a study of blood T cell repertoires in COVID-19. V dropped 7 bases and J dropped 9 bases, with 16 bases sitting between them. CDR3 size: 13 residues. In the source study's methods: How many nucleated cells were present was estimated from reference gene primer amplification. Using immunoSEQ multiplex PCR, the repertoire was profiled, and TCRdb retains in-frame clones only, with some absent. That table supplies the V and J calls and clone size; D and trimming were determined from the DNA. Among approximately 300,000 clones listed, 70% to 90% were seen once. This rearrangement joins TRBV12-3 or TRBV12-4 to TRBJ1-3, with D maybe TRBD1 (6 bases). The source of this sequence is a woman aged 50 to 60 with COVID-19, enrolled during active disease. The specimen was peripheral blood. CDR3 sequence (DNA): TGTGCCAGCACCATTTTAGGGGGTGGCACCATATATTTT. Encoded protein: CASTILGGGTIYF.